These T cell receptor beta chains were read from a single sample in a study of OX40 agonist ivuxolimab in advanced cancers. Method: immunoSEQ multiplex PCR; TCRdb's copy keeps in-frame clones and lacks some. The table includes around 61,000 clones, 84% detected once. This sample comprised CD4+ or CD8+ T cells sorted from blood, obtained in a trial of the OX40 agonist ivuxolimab. Every receptor here comes from an adult with an advanced solid tumor such as melanoma, head and neck, liver or kidney cancer. CDR3s include the opening cysteine and the closing phenylalanine or tryptophan. A D gene is named only where the DNA matches it firmly. The size of a clone is reported for some rows only, either as once, few or many, or as a class for expanded clones.

j_call: TRBJ2-1; v_call: TRBV20-1; d_call: -; clone_size: once; cdr3_aa: CSARRLNEQFF; cdr3_nt: TGCAGTGCTAGACGGCTCAATGAGCAGTTCTTC
j_call: TRBJ2-5; v_call: TRBV19; d_call: TRBD1; clone_size: -; cdr3_aa: CASSIGGTGQETQYF; cdr3_nt: TGTGCCAGTAGTATAGGGGGGACAGGGCAAGAGACCCAGTACTTC
j_call: TRBJ2-7; v_call: TRBV18; d_call: -; clone_size: -; cdr3_aa: CASSRAVYEQYF; cdr3_nt: TGTGCCAGCTCAAGGGCAGTCTACGAGCAGTACTTC
j_call: TRBJ2-7; v_call: TRBV6-1; d_call: -; clone_size: -; cdr3_aa: CASSMDGWSYEQYF; cdr3_nt: TGTGCCAGCAGTATGGACGGATGGTCCTACGAGCAGTACTTC
j_call: TRBJ1-3; v_call: TRBV5-1; d_call: -; clone_size: -; cdr3_aa: CASSLVERSSGNTIYF; cdr3_nt: TGCGCCAGCAGCTTGGTGGAGAGATCCTCTGGAAACACCATATATTTT
j_call: TRBJ1-1; v_call: TRBV30; d_call: -; clone_size: -; cdr3_aa: CAPTGNTEAFF; cdr3_nt: TGTGCTCCTACAGGGAACACTGAAGCTTTCTTT
j_call: TRBJ2-7; v_call: TRBV10-3; d_call: -; clone_size: once; cdr3_aa: CATNSGVGSYEQYF; cdr3_nt: TGTGCCACCAACTCAGGTGTCGGATCCTACGAGCAGTACTTC
j_call: TRBJ2-2; v_call: TRBV11-2; d_call: TRBD2; clone_size: -; cdr3_aa: CASSPRRLAGVGGELFF; cdr3_nt: TGTGCCAGCAGCCCCCGGCGGTTAGCGGGAGTCGGCGGGGAGCTGTTTTTT
j_call: TRBJ1-6; v_call: TRBV5-3; d_call: -; clone_size: -; cdr3_aa: CARSSSGLENSPLHF; cdr3_nt: TGTGCCAGAAGCTCCTCCGGGTTAGAAAATTCACCCCTCCACTTT
j_call: TRBJ2-5; v_call: TRBV4-3; d_call: TRBD2; clone_size: -; cdr3_aa: CASSQGAGGQETQYF; cdr3_nt: TGCGCCAGCAGCCAAGGAGCGGGGGGCCAAGAGACCCAGTACTTC
j_call: TRBJ2-1; v_call: TRBV13; d_call: TRBD1; clone_size: -; cdr3_aa: CASSSYRGHTYNEQFF; cdr3_nt: TGTGCCAGCAGCTCATACAGGGGGCATACCTACAATGAGCAGTTCTTC
j_call: TRBJ1-2; v_call: TRBV25-1; d_call: -; clone_size: few; cdr3_aa: CASSLQGDYGYTF; cdr3_nt: TGTGCCAGCAGCTTACAGGGAGACTATGGCTACACCTTC
j_call: TRBJ2-2; v_call: TRBV4-3; d_call: TRBD2; clone_size: once; cdr3_aa: CASSQMPGLAGFNTGELFF; cdr3_nt: TGCGCTAGCAGCCAGATGCCGGGACTAGCGGGGTTTAACACCGGGGAGCTGTTTTTT
j_call: TRBJ2-2; v_call: TRBV13; d_call: -; clone_size: -; cdr3_aa: CASSTRRELFF; cdr3_nt: TGTGCCAGCAGCACCCGCCGGGAGCTGTTTTTT
j_call: TRBJ2-5; v_call: TRBV18; d_call: -; clone_size: few; cdr3_aa: CASSPQETQYF; cdr3_nt: TGTGCCAGCTCACCCCAAGAGACCCAGTACTTC
j_call: TRBJ2-1; v_call: TRBV4-2; d_call: TRBD2; clone_size: -; cdr3_aa: CASSVDVGTSGYNEQFF; cdr3_nt: TGTGCCAGCAGTGTCGATGTTGGGACTAGCGGCTACAATGAGCAGTTCTTC
j_call: TRBJ2-4; v_call: TRBV27; d_call: -; clone_size: -; cdr3_aa: CASGRRDQRDIQYF; cdr3_nt: TGTGCCAGCGGAAGAAGGGACCAAAGGGACATTCAGTACTTC
j_call: TRBJ2-7; v_call: TRBV2; d_call: TRBD1; clone_size: -; cdr3_aa: CASRPGTGGRLAYEQYF; cdr3_nt: TGTGCCAGCAGACCCGGGACAGGGGGGAGGTTAGCCTACGAGCAGTACTTC
j_call: TRBJ1-6; v_call: TRBV1; d_call: -; clone_size: -; cdr3_aa: CTSSQDQQGLSYNSPLHF; cdr3_nt: TGCACCAGCAGCCAAGATCAGCAGGGGTTATCCTATAATTCACCCCTCCACTTT
j_call: TRBJ2-7; v_call: TRBV11-2; d_call: -; clone_size: -; cdr3_aa: CASSLEVFSYEQYF; cdr3_nt: TGTGCCAGCAGCTTAGAGGTATTCTCCTACGAGCAGTACTTC
j_call: TRBJ2-1; v_call: TRBV15; d_call: -; clone_size: -; cdr3_aa: CATSRDLVGATNEQFF; cdr3_nt: TGTGCCACCAGCAGAGATCTGGTTGGGGCCACCAATGAGCAGTTCTTC
j_call: TRBJ1-2; v_call: TRBV4-3; d_call: -; clone_size: -; cdr3_aa: CASSQESHSRFYGYTF; cdr3_nt: TGCGCCAGCAGCCAAGAAAGTCACAGCCGATTCTATGGCTACACCTTC
j_call: TRBJ2-1; v_call: TRBV19; d_call: TRBD2; clone_size: -; cdr3_aa: CACTSGKRDEQFF; cdr3_nt: TGTGCCTGTACTAGCGGGAAAAGGGATGAGCAGTTCTTC
j_call: TRBJ2-5; v_call: TRBV5-6; d_call: -; clone_size: -; cdr3_aa: CASSFPMRETQYF; cdr3_nt: TGTGCCAGCAGCTTCCCCATGCGAGAGACCCAGTACTTC
j_call: TRBJ1-3; v_call: TRBV29-1; d_call: -; clone_size: -; cdr3_aa: CSVGGTALGNTIYF; cdr3_nt: TGCAGCGTTGGGGGAACAGCGCTCGGAAACACCATATATTTT
j_call: TRBJ2-2; v_call: TRBV7-9; d_call: -; clone_size: -; cdr3_aa: CASSLSLSGDTGELFF; cdr3_nt: TGTGCCAGCAGCTTATCCCTGTCGGGTGACACCGGGGAGCTGTTTTTT
j_call: TRBJ2-5; v_call: TRBV7-2; d_call: -; clone_size: once; cdr3_aa: CASSLFSVSETQYF; cdr3_nt: TGTGCCAGCAGCTTATTCTCAGTTTCGGAGACCCAGTACTTC
j_call: TRBJ1-4; v_call: TRBV27; d_call: TRBD1; clone_size: -; cdr3_aa: CASGETGLNEKLFF; cdr3_nt: TGTGCCAGCGGAGAGACAGGGCTTAATGAAAAACTGTTTTTT
j_call: TRBJ2-1; v_call: TRBV7-7; d_call: -; clone_size: -; cdr3_aa: CASSSGQNREQFF; cdr3_nt: TGTGCCAGCAGCTCAGGACAGAATCGTGAGCAGTTCTTC
j_call: TRBJ1-6; v_call: TRBV28; d_call: -; clone_size: -; cdr3_aa: CASRERLGNSPLHF; cdr3_nt: TGTGCCAGCAGGGAGAGACTCGGGAATTCACCCCTCCACTTT
j_call: TRBJ1-4; v_call: TRBV11-2; d_call: -; clone_size: -; cdr3_aa: CASSLGGTQNEKLFF; cdr3_nt: TGTGCCAGCAGCTTAGGCGGGACACAAAATGAAAAACTGTTTTTT
j_call: TRBJ2-5; v_call: TRBV5-4; d_call: TRBD2; clone_size: -; cdr3_aa: CASSLGLAGTPATLTTQYF; cdr3_nt: TGTGCCAGCAGCTTAGGACTAGCGGGGACCCCCGCTACTCTTACGACCCAGTACTTC
j_call: TRBJ1-1; v_call: TRBV5-1; d_call: TRBD1; clone_size: -; cdr3_aa: CASRTGTVNTEAFF; cdr3_nt: TGCGCCAGCAGAACCGGGACAGTGAACACTGAAGCTTTCTTT
j_call: TRBJ2-1; v_call: TRBV11-1; d_call: TRBD2; clone_size: few; cdr3_aa: CASSISGTSNEQFF; cdr3_nt: TGTGCCAGCAGCATTTCCGGGACTAGCAATGAGCAGTTCTTC
j_call: TRBJ2-5; v_call: TRBV5-1; d_call: -; clone_size: -; cdr3_aa: CASSLVGAEETQYF; cdr3_nt: TGCGCCAGCAGCTTGGTGGGGGCAGAGGAGACCCAGTACTTC
j_call: TRBJ2-1; v_call: TRBV6-7; d_call: TRBD2; clone_size: -; cdr3_aa: CASRGGLAGGAEQFF; cdr3_nt: TGTGCCAGCAGAGGAGGACTAGCGGGGGGGGCTGAGCAGTTCTTC
j_call: TRBJ2-1; v_call: TRBV2; d_call: -; clone_size: -; cdr3_aa: CASKRERDNEQFF; cdr3_nt: TGTGCCAGCAAACGGGAGAGGGACAATGAGCAGTTCTTC
j_call: TRBJ1-3; v_call: TRBV7-9; d_call: -; clone_size: -; cdr3_aa: CASSQPTGTGNTIYF; cdr3_nt: TGTGCCAGCAGCCAACCCACAGGGACTGGAAACACCATATATTTT
j_call: TRBJ2-5; v_call: TRBV9; d_call: -; clone_size: -; cdr3_aa: CASSVGNYQETQYF; cdr3_nt: TGTGCCAGCAGCGTAGGGAATTACCAAGAGACCCAGTACTTC
j_call: TRBJ1-2; v_call: TRBV19; d_call: TRBD1; clone_size: -; cdr3_aa: CASRSGQAVYGYTF; cdr3_nt: TGTGCCAGTAGATCGGGACAGGCGGTCTATGGCTACACCTTC
j_call: TRBJ1-5; v_call: TRBV18; d_call: TRBD1; clone_size: -; cdr3_aa: CASSQGQGIGQPQHF; cdr3_nt: TGTGCCAGCTCACAGGGACAGGGGATTGGTCAGCCCCAGCATTTT
j_call: TRBJ1-5; v_call: TRBV6-1; d_call: TRBD1; clone_size: -; cdr3_aa: CASSESAGGGYQPQHF; cdr3_nt: TGTGCCAGCAGTGAAAGCGCAGGGGGAGGGTATCAGCCCCAGCATTTT
j_call: TRBJ2-2; v_call: TRBV7-2; d_call: TRBD2; clone_size: few; cdr3_aa: CASSSGTALTGELFF; cdr3_nt: TGTGCCAGCAGCAGCGGGACGGCACTTACCGGGGAGCTGTTTTTT
j_call: TRBJ2-7; v_call: TRBV7-2; d_call: -; clone_size: -; cdr3_aa: CASSLASLAVLSLGEQYF; cdr3_nt: TGTGCCAGCAGCTTAGCCTCGTTAGCTGTTCTTTCCCTGGGGGAGCAGTACTTC
j_call: TRBJ2-1; v_call: TRBV6-6; d_call: TRBD1; clone_size: few; cdr3_aa: CASSRDRGSYNEQFF; cdr3_nt: TGTGCCAGCAGTCGCGACAGGGGCTCCTACAATGAGCAGTTCTTC
j_call: TRBJ2-7; v_call: TRBV11-3; d_call: TRBD2; clone_size: -; cdr3_aa: CASSSQGIRERDHYEQYF; cdr3_nt: TGTGCCAGCAGCTCCCAGGGAATAAGGGAGCGGGACCACTACGAGCAGTACTTC
j_call: TRBJ2-1; v_call: TRBV4-2; d_call: TRBD2; clone_size: -; cdr3_aa: CASSQGRTSGSEQFF; cdr3_nt: TGTGCCAGCAGCCAAGGTCGGACTAGCGGAAGTGAGCAGTTCTTC
j_call: TRBJ2-7; v_call: TRBV19; d_call: TRBD2; clone_size: -; cdr3_aa: CASSSLAGSPSYEQYF; cdr3_nt: TGTGCCAGTAGTTCTCTAGCGGGGTCCCCCTCCTACGAGCAGTACTTC
j_call: TRBJ2-5; v_call: TRBV5-1; d_call: TRBD1; clone_size: once; cdr3_aa: CASSSGTGVETQYF; cdr3_nt: TGCGCCAGCAGCTCCGGGACAGGGGTAGAGACCCAGTACTTC
j_call: TRBJ2-1; v_call: TRBV27; d_call: TRBD2; clone_size: -; cdr3_aa: CASTVAGGNEQFF; cdr3_nt: TGTGCCAGCACGGTAGCGGGGGGGAATGAGCAGTTCTTC
j_call: TRBJ1-1; v_call: TRBV6-5; d_call: -; clone_size: -; cdr3_aa: CASSWNTEAFF; cdr3_nt: TGTGCCAGCAGTTGGAACACTGAAGCTTTCTTT
j_call: TRBJ2-5; v_call: TRBV7-8; d_call: -; clone_size: -; cdr3_aa: CASSLGMETQYF; cdr3_nt: TGTGCCAGCAGCTTAGGCATGGAGACCCAGTACTTC
j_call: TRBJ2-7; v_call: TRBV30; d_call: TRBD1; clone_size: -; cdr3_aa: CAWSATGVTYEQYF; cdr3_nt: TGTGCCTGGAGTGCGACAGGGGTGACCTACGAGCAGTACTTC
j_call: TRBJ2-7; v_call: TRBV23-1; d_call: TRBD1; clone_size: -; cdr3_aa: CASSQSRDRGYEQYF; cdr3_nt: TGCGCCAGCAGTCAATCGCGGGACAGGGGGTACGAGCAGTACTTC
j_call: TRBJ2-7; v_call: TRBV6-1; d_call: -; clone_size: -; cdr3_aa: CASRQGHEQYF; cdr3_nt: TGTGCCAGCAGGCAGGGCCACGAGCAGTACTTC
j_call: TRBJ2-5; v_call: TRBV7-9; d_call: -; clone_size: -; cdr3_aa: CASSPRTAPETQYF; cdr3_nt: TGTGCCAGCAGCCCGCGGACAGCCCCAGAGACCCAGTACTTC
j_call: TRBJ1-4; v_call: TRBV5-6; d_call: -; clone_size: -; cdr3_aa: CASSFGSRNEKLFF; cdr3_nt: TGTGCCAGCAGCTTCGGCAGCCGGAATGAAAAACTGTTTTTT